The entry below gives a single TCR beta chain sequence along with its context. Germline V gives CDR1 SGHAT, CDR2 FQNNGV. The CDR3 is made up of 13 amino acids. V shed 2 bases and J shed 2 bases, with 6 bases lying between them. The data originate from a study of blood T cell repertoires in COVID-19. On the study more broadly: The origin of the acute and convalescent COVID-19 samples was the United States, Italy and Spain. Sample material is recorded as cDNA or gDNA derived from T cells, B-cell-depleted T cells, or PBMCs.

Under the authors' procedure: Estimated nucleated cell counts came from reference gene primer amplification. Using immunoSEQ multiplex PCR, the repertoire was profiled, and TCRdb retains in-frame clones only, with some absent. Clone size and the V and J calls come from that table; the DNA yielded D and trimming. The sample has 60,000 to 75,000 clones; 65% to 85% are singletons. Sequencing was performed on peripheral blood. This clonotype originated in a woman between 50 and 59 years old with active or convalescent COVID-19. The gene calls are TRBV11-2 and TRBJ2-5; tentatively, D is TRBD1 (5 bases). The CDR3 sequence is CASSLQGQETQYF. The CDR3 nucleotides are TGTGCCAGCAGCTTACAGGGTCAAGAGACCCAGTACTTC.